Here is one T cell receptor beta chain with its context. The data originate from a study of control samples from healthy donors and cancer patients. Measured with immunoSEQ multiplex PCR; TCRdb has only the in-frame clones, and not every one. The table lists about 220,000 clones, about 93% of them singletons. The receptor's source is a man aged 50 to 60 in good health. The sequenced sample consisted of blood.

This CDR3 reads CASSSGQSLTEAFF. The CDR3 DNA is TGCGCCAGCAGCTCGGGACAGTCGTTGACTGAAGCTTTCTTT. The rearrangement joins TRBV5-1 to TRBJ1-1, with 7 bases lining up with TRBD1. The CDR3 length is 14 residues. CDR1 is SGHRS and CDR2 is YFSETQ in the germline V gene. V was clipped by 3 bases and J by 5 bases; unmatched bases: 7.